The text below deals with one TCR beta chain. Source study methods: Estimated nucleated cell counts came from reference gene primer amplification. Sequencing was performed with immunoSEQ multiplex PCR; in TCRdb, only in-frame clones are kept and a portion is missing. V, J and clone size were drawn from that table, and D and trimming were deduced from the DNA. The data hold roughly 76,000 clones, with roughly 89% observed a single time. The data are from a study of blood T cell repertoires in COVID-19. This CDR3 contains 15 residues. Germline V gene data show CDR1 as MNHEY and CDR2 as SMNVEV (reference sequence). V lost 5 bases to trimming and J lost 1 base, with 14 bases between them. Cohorts were determined from participant-reported clinical history.

The material sequenced was PBMCs or T cells enriched from blood (not recorded which). The clonotype was recovered from a woman aged 50 to 65 with acute COVID-19. V gene TRBV27 combines with J gene TRBJ1-1, with a possible D match to TRBD1 (5 bases). CDR3 region: CASSPLAGENTEAFF. CDR3 coding DNA: TGTGCCAGCAGTCCCCTCGCGGGGGAGAACACTGAAGCTTTCTTT.